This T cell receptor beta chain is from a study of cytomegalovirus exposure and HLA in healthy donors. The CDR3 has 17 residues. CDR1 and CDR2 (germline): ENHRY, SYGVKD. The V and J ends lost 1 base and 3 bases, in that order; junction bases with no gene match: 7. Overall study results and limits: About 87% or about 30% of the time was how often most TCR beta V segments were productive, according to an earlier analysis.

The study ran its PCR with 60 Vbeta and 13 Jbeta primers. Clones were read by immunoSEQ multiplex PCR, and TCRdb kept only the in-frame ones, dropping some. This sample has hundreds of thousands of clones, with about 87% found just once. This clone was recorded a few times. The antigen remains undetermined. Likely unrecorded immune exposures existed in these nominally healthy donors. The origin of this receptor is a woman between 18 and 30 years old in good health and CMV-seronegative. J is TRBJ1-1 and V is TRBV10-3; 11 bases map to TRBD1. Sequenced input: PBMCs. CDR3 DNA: TGTGCCATCAGTGAGTACGGGACAGGGGGGATGGACACTGAAGCTTTCTTT. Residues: CAISEYGTGGMDTEAFF.